The 18 T cell receptor beta chains below were found in one sample sequenced in a study of PD-1 blockade in classical Hodgkin lymphoma. Time point described: cycle 4 day 1 (C4D1), after less than 7 weeks of nivolumab. All the patients suffered relapse after autologous stem cell transplantation, and brentuximab vedotin exposure differed. TCRdb's copy holds only in-frame clones and misses some; the assay was immunoSEQ multiplex PCR. Of some 45,000 clones in the sample, roughly 73% were seen once. The sequenced sample was peripheral blood mononuclear cells (PBMCs), obtained before the fourth cycle of nivolumab. The receptors come from a human donor with classical Hodgkin lymphoma.

The V and J genes are TRBV30 and TRBJ1-1; 7 positions match TRBD1. The V and J ends lost 5 bases and 5 bases, in that order; junction bases with no gene match: 14. This CDR3 comprises 15 residues. CDR1 and CDR2 from the germline V gene are GTSNPN and SVGIG (reference sequence). The CDR3 loop reads CAWGPPDRERTEAFF. The CDR3 DNA sequence: TGTGCCTGGGGTCCCCCCGACAGGGAGAGAACTGAAGCTTTCTTT.

A few counts support this clone. This chain connects TRBV7-3 to TRBJ2-2; D not certain. Germline loops: CDR1 SGHTA, CDR2 FQGTGA. Trimming took off 1 base at V and 5 bases at J, with 14 bases between the two ends. The CDR3 is 16 amino acids. The CDR3 loop reads CASSLNDPLLTGELFF. The CDR3, as DNA: TGTGCCAGCAGCTTAAACGACCCCCTCCTAACCGGGGAGCTGTTTTTT.

The rearrangement joins TRBV5-6 to TRBJ2-6; 7 nucleotides agree with TRBD1. The CDR3 covers 18 residues. Germline V lookup: CDR1 SGHDT, CDR2 YYEEEE. With 4 bases clipped from V and 3 bases from J, the junction kept 13 bases outside the gene matches. The chain's CDR3 is CASSELTGSLGGANVLTF. The CDR3 DNA is TGTGCCAGCAGCGAGTTGACAGGGTCGTTGGGTGGGGCCAACGTCCTGACTTTC.

This clone was counted only a few times. The chain links TRBV4-3 to TRBJ1-4; tentative D call: TRBD1 (5 bases). CDR1 and CDR2 from the germline V gene are LGHNA and YSLEER. This CDR3 spans 16 amino acids. V was trimmed by 0 bases and J by 1 base, leaving 9 bases between them. The chain's CDR3 is CASSQDRGLTNEKLFF. CDR3 bases: TGCGCCAGCAGCCAAGATAGGGGCTTAACTAATGAAAAACTGTTTTTT.

This clone was counted once. The chain recombines TRBV13 with TRBJ1-2; D is undetermined. Trimming pared 5 bases from V and 4 bases from J, leaving 17 bases between. The CDR3 is made up of 15 amino acids. CDR1 and CDR2 from the germline V gene are PRHDT and FYEKMQ (reference sequence). The CDR3 loop is CASSQVHGVPYGYTF. CDR3 sequence (DNA): TGTGCCAGCAGCCAGGTTCATGGGGTTCCCTATGGCTACACCTTC.

This clone was seen just once. The V gene is TRBV5-1, the J gene TRBJ2-7; D ambiguous. Trimming shortened V by 2 bases and J by 0 bases, and 9 bases separated the two germline ends. Germline V gives CDR1 SGHRS, CDR2 YFSETQ. The CDR3 consists of 14 residues. This CDR3 is CASSFAESSYEQYF. CDR3 coding DNA: TGCGCCAGCAGCTTTGCAGAAAGCTCCTACGAGCAGTACTTC. Together with reference TRBV5-1 and TRBJ2-7, the CDR3 gives the full variable domain: KAGVTQTPRYLIKTRGQQVTLSCSPISGHRSVSWYQQTPGQGLQFLFEYFSETQRNKGNFPGRFSGRQFSNSRSEMNVSTLELGDSALYLCASSFAESSYEQYFGPGTRLTVT.

V is TRBV10-3 and J is TRBJ2-5; 9 bases line up with TRBD1. The CDR3 sequence is 15 residues long. V was pared by 6 bases and J by 3 bases, with 8 bases of the junction left unmatched. The germline gives CDR1 ENHRY, CDR2 SYGVKD. DNA for the CDR3: TGTGCCATCAGACCGGGACAGGGTGCGAAAGAGACCCAGTACTTC. Translation gives CAIRPGQGAKETQYF.

The chain is built from TRBV7-2 and TRBJ2-5; TRBD1 agrees at 11 bases. CDR3 length equals 12 residues. V lost 9 bases and J lost 5; bases outside the gene matches: 2. Germline CDR1 SGHTA, CDR2 FQGNSA. CDR3 coding DNA: TGTGCCAGTAGGGACAGGGGGGAGACCCAGTACTTC. Translated, it gives CASRDRGETQYF.

The table lists this clone with a few counts. This rearrangement joins TRBV5-5 to TRBJ2-7; D is undetermined. There are 12 residues in the CDR3. The V gene's germline CDR1 is SGHKS and CDR2 YYEKEE (reference sequence). The V end lost 2 bases, the J end lost 3 bases, and 6 bases lay between the germline ends. CDR3: CASSFSLYEQYF. The CDR3 DNA is TGTGCCAGCAGCTTCAGTCTCTACGAGCAGTACTTC.

V gene TRBV7-9 combines with J gene TRBJ1-6, with D unresolved. The V gene's germline CDR1 is SEHNR and CDR2 FQNEAQ (reference sequence). The CDR3 sequence is 15 residues long. The V end lost 4 bases, the J end lost 1 base, and 8 bases lay between the germline ends. The CDR3 spells CASSSVGSYNSPLHF. The CDR3 coding sequence is TGTGCCAGCAGCTCGGTAGGGTCCTATAATTCACCCCTCCACTTT.

V and J are TRBV2 and TRBJ1-5; D gene uncertain. V was shortened by 7 bases and J by 0 bases, with 10 bases between the two germline ends. From germline, CDR1 is SNHLY and CDR2 FYNNEI. CDR3 length equals 14 residues. In DNA form, the CDR3 reads TGTGCCAGCACCTCGACGGATAGCAATCAGCCCCAGCATTTT. Amino acid sequence: CASTSTDSNQPQHF. Combining the CDR3 with reference TRBV2 and TRBJ1-5 gives the whole variable domain EPEVTQTPSHQVTQMGQEVILRCVPISNHLYFYWYRQILGQKVEFLVSFYNNEISEKSEIFDDQFSVERPDGSNFTLKIRSTKLEDSAMYFCASTSTDSNQPQHFGDGTRLSIL.

The chain is built from TRBV10-3 and TRBJ1-2; no clear D gene. V gave up 10 bases and J gave up 4 bases, with 13 bases separating them. There are 12 residues in the CDR3. Germline CDR1 and CDR2: ENHRY and SYGVKD. CDR3 amino acids: CATAEGIYGYTF. In DNA, the CDR3 is TGTGCCACCGCAGAGGGAATCTATGGCTACACCTTC.

The rearrangement uses TRBV7-3 and TRBJ2-1; 11 bases fit TRBD2. The junction had 9 bases not matched to a gene; V was cut back by 4 bases and J by 7 bases. This CDR3 has 16 amino acids. Germline V lookup: CDR1 SGHTA, CDR2 FQGTGA. CDR3 DNA sequence: TGTGCCAGCAGCTCAAAAACTAGCGGGGGTCGAAATGAGCAGTTCTTC. Translated, it gives CASSSKTSGGRNEQFF. The full variable domain, completed using reference TRBV7-3 and TRBJ2-1, is GAGVSQTPSNKVTEKGKYVELRCDPISGHTALYWYRQSLGQGPEFLIYFQGTGAADDSGLPNDRFFAVRPEGSVSTLKIQRTERGDSAVYLCASSSKTSGGRNEQFFGPGTRLTVL.

The chain recombines TRBV4-1 with TRBJ2-1; either TRBD1 or TRBD2 may supply D (5 bases each). The CDR3 length is 16 residues. Trimming took off 0 bases at V and 2 bases at J, with 11 bases between the two ends. Germline assignment: CDR1 MGHRA and CDR2 YSYEKL. The DNA of the CDR3 is TGCGCCAGCAGCCAAGAGGGTGGGACCGCCTACAATGAGCAGTTCTTC. Translating it yields CASSQEGGTAYNEQFF.

This clone showed up just once. The chain recombines TRBV7-2 with TRBJ1-5; 8 positions agree with TRBD1. With 5 bases clipped from V and 7 bases from J, the junction kept 4 bases outside the gene matches. Germline V CDR1 and CDR2: SGHTA, FQGNSA. This CDR3 region has 13 residues. DNA for the CDR3: TGTGCCAGCAGCGCCGGACAGGGCCAGCCCCAGCATTTT. It encodes CASSAGQGQPQHF.

The chain recombines TRBV6-6 with TRBJ2-3; TRBD2 aligns across 9 bases. V gave up 8 bases and J gave up 0 bases; unmatched junction bases: 3. Germline lookup yields CDR1 MNHNY and CDR2 SVGAGI (reference sequence). The CDR3 is 14 residues long. CDR3 loop: CASRRGGSTDTQYF. As DNA, the CDR3 is TGTGCCAGCCGGCGGGGGGGAAGCACAGATACGCAGTATTTT.

The V and J genes are TRBV27 and TRBJ1-4, with 8 bases fitting TRBD1. The length of the CDR3 is 14 residues. Per the germline V gene, CDR1 is MNHEY and CDR2 is SMNVEV (reference sequence). V gave up 4 bases and J gave up 7 bases; unmatched junction bases: 5. CDR3 bases: TGTGCCAGCAGTTCGGACAGGGTTGGTGAAAAACTGTTTTTT. This gives the protein CASSSDRVGEKLFF.

The chain carries TRBV5-1 and TRBJ2-2; 7 bases fit TRBD1. V trimming: 4 bases; J trimming: 3 bases; junction bases outside the gene matches: 3. Per the germline V gene, CDR1 is SGHRS and CDR2 is YFSETQ. The CDR3 extends over 14 amino acids. The DNA of the CDR3 is TGCGCCAGCAGCAACAGGGGCGACACCGGGGAGCTGTTTTTT. The encoded protein is CASSNRGDTGELFF. Full variable domain (remainder filled in from reference TRBV5-1 and TRBJ2-2): KAGVTQTPRYLIKTRGQQVTLSCSPISGHRSVSWYQQTPGQGLQFLFEYFSETQRNKGNFPGRFSGRQFSNSRSEMNVSTLELGDSALYLCASSNRGDTGELFFGEGSRLTVL.